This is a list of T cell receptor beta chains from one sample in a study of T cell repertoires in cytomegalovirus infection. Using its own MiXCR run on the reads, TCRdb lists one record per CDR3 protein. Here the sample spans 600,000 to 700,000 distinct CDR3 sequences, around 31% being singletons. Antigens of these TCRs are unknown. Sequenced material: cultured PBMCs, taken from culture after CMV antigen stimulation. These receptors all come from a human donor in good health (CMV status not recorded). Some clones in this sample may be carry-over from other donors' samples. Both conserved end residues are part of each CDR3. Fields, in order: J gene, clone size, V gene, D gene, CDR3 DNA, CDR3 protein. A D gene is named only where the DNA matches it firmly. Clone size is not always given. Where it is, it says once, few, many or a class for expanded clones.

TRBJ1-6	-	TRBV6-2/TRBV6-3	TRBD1	TGTGCCAGCAGGACAGGGGCGACTAATTCACCCCTCCACTTT	CASRTGATNSPLHF
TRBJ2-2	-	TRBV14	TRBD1	TGTGCCAGCAGCCACGAGGGACAGGGGGTCGGGGAGCTGTTTTTT	CASSHEGQGVGELFF
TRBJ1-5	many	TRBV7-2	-	TGTGCCAGCAGCTTATTCGCAGGGGATCAGCCCCAGCATTTT	CASSLFAGDQPQHF
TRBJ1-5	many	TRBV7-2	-	TGTGCCAGCAGCCCCCGTGGGGGCGCGTTTCAGCCCCAGCATTTT	CASSPRGGAFQPQHF
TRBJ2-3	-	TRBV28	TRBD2	TGTGCCAGCAGTCTCGATACTAGCGCGAGCACAGATACGCAGTATTTT	CASSLDTSASTDTQYF
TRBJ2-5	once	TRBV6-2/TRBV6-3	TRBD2	TGTGCCAGCAGGGGACCGGGACTAGCGGTCTCGCAGGAGACCCAGTACTTC	CASRGPGLAVSQETQYF
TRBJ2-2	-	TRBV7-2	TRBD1	TGTGCCAGCAGCACGAGGACAGGGGTAACCGGGGAGCTGTTTTTT	CASSTRTGVTGELFF
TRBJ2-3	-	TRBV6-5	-	TGTGCCAGCAGCAGAGGGGGGATTAGCACAGATACGCAGTATTTT	CASSRGGISTDTQYF
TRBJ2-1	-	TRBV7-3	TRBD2	TGTGCCAGCAGCTTTACACGGGGGGACGCCTACAATGAGCAGTTCTTC	CASSFTRGDAYNEQFF
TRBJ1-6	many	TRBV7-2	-	TGTGCCAGCAGCTTAAATCCCCGAGGCTCCTATAATTCACCCCTCCACTTT	CASSLNPRGSYNSPLHF
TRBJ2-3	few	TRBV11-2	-	TGTGCCAGCAGCCGTGCTAGTCTCACAGATACGCAGTATTTT	CASSRASLTDTQYF
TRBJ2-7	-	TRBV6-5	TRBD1	TGTGCCAGCAGCTTTACCGCGACAGGGACCTACGAGCAGTACTTC	CASSFTATGTYEQYF
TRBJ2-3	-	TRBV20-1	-	TGCAGTGCTAGAGTTCCAGGGACTAGCACAGATACGCAGTATTTT	CSARVPGTSTDTQYF
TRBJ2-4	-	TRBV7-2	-	TGTGCCAGCAGCTTCGGTGGGAGTGTGAACATTCAGTACTTC	CASSFGGSVNIQYF
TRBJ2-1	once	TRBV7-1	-	TGTGCCAGCAGCCAGGGGTCGGGAACCTACAATGAGCAGTTCTTC	CASSQGSGTYNEQFF
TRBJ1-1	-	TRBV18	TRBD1	TGTGCCAGCTCACCACGGGACAGACCCACTGAAGCTTTCTTT	CASSPRDRPTEAFF
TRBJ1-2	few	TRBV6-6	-	TGTGCCAGCAGAGGTAGAAGGGCTAACTATGGCTACACCTTC	CASRGRRANYGYTF
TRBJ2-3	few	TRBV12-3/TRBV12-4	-	TGTGCCAGCAGCCTCCGCCGGGACTTCCTTTCAGATACGCAGTATTTT	CASSLRRDFLSDTQYF
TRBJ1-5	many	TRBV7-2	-	TGTGCCAGCAGCTTAGGGTCAGGGCGGAGCAATCAGCCCCAGCATTTT	CASSLGSGRSNQPQHF
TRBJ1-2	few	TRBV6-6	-	TGTGCCAGCAGTTACGGGGGGACAACCTATGGCTACACCTTC	CASSYGGTTYGYTF
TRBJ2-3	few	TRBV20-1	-	TGCAGTGCTAGAGTTCCCGATCGGGGGCCTAGCACAGATACGCAGTATTTT	CSARVPDRGPSTDTQYF
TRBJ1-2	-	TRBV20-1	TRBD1	TGCAGTGCTTCGGACAGGCTCATCTATAGCTACACCTTC	CSASDRLIYSYTF
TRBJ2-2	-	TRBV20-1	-	TGCAGTGCTAGAGATCCAGGGGAGAACACCGGGGAGCTGTTTTTT	CSARDPGENTGELFF
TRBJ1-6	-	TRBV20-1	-	TGCAGTGCTAAGGCCGAGGGCGGATCACCCCTCCACTTT	CSAKAEGGSPLHF
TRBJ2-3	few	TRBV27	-	TGTGCCGGGGGCAGGGGCAGAGATACGCAGTATTTT	CAGGRGRDTQYF
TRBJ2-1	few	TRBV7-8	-	TGTGCCAGCAGACCCTCAACCTACAATGAGCAGTTCTTC	CASRPSTYNEQFF
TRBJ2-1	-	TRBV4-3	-	TGCGCCAGCAGCCAAGGTGGGAGTGGGGTCTACAATGAGCAGTTCTTC	CASSQGGSGVYNEQFF
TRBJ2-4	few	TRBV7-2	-	TGTGCCAGCAGCTTCGGGATCAGGGGAAACATTCAGTACTTC	CASSFGIRGNIQYF
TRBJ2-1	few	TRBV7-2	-	TGTGCCAGCAGCTCATGGGACTCGAACAATGAGCAGTTCTTC	CASSSWDSNNEQFF
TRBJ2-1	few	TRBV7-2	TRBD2	TGTGCCAGCAGCTTATTTCTAGCGGTAAACAATGAGCAGTTCTTC	CASSLFLAVNNEQFF
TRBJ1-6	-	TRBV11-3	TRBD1	TGTGCCAGCAGCCAGGACAGGGGAGCTTATAATTCACCCCTCCACTTT	CASSQDRGAYNSPLHF
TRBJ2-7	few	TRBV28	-	TGTGCCAGCAGTTTGAACTCCCCCGAGCAGTACTTC	CASSLNSPEQYF
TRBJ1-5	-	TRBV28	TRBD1	TGTGCCAGCAGTATTGACAGGGTAGTCTGGCAGCCCCAGCATTTT	CASSIDRVVWQPQHF
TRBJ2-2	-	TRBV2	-	TGTGCCAGCCTGAGGACAGCGAACACCGGGGAGCTGTTTTTT	CASLRTANTGELFF
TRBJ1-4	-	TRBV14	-	TGTGCCAGCAGCCAAAGAATTAATGAAAAACTGTTTTTT	CASSQRINEKLFF
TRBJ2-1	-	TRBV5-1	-	TGCGCCAGCAGCCCTTCTCAGGTCCGACGGTCCTACAATGAGCAGTTCTTC	CASSPSQVRRSYNEQFF
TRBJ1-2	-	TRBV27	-	TGTGCCAGCAGTCCGAGGGTCGGGGGCGAAGGCTACACCTTC	CASSPRVGGEGYTF
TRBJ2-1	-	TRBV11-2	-	TGTGCCAGCAGCTTAGGGACTTTCAATGAGCAGTTCTTC	CASSLGTFNEQFF
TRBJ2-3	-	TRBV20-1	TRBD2	TGCAGTGCTAGTCCGGGACTAGCGGGAGCGGCAGATACGCAGTATTTT	CSASPGLAGAADTQYF
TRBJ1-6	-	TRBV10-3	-	TGTGCCATCAGTGAGAGGTATCAGGGCAGCTCACCCCTCCACTTT	CAISERYQGSSPLHF
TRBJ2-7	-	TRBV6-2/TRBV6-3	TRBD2	TGTGCCAGCAGTCTACCAACCTTTAGCGGGAGCTCCTACGAGCAGTACTTC	CASSLPTFSGSSYEQYF
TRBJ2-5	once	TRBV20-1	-	TGCAGTGCTAGAGAATGGGGGGGCCTGGGGGAGACCCAGTACTTC	CSAREWGGLGETQYF
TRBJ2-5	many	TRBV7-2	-	TGTGCCAGCAGCTCCCTAACCCAAGAGACCCAGTACTTC	CASSSLTQETQYF
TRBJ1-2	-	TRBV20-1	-	TGCAGTGCTAGACCCAGCGTTAACTATGGCTACACCTTC	CSARPSVNYGYTF
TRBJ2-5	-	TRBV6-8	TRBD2	TGTGCCAGCAGTTCTGGGGGGGAGGGAGCTCGTTGGGAGACCCAGTACTTC	CASSSGGEGARWETQYF
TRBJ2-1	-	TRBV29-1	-	TGCAGCGCTGGCGGGGCAGAGGGAAACCACAATGAGCAGTTCTTC	CSAGGAEGNHNEQFF
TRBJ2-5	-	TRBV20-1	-	TGCAGTGCTAAGGCTAACAGGCTCGGTACTGAGACCCAGTACTTC	CSAKANRLGTETQYF
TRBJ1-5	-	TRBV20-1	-	TGCAGTGGAAGTTATAGCAATCAGCCCCAGCATTTT	CSGSYSNQPQHF
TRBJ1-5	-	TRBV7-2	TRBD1	TGTGCCAGCAGCCCCGACAGGGATAATCAGCCCCAGCATTTT	CASSPDRDNQPQHF
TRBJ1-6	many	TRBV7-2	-	TGTGCCAGCAGCAACGGGGTGAATAATTCACCCCTCCACTTT	CASSNGVNNSPLHF
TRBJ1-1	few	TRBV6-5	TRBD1	TGTGCCAGCAGGGTAATCGTAACAGGGGGCCTAATTGAAGCTTTCTTT	CASRVIVTGGLIEAFF
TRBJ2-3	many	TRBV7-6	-	TGTGCCAGCAGCCCCGGGGTAGATACGCAGTATTTT	CASSPGVDTQYF
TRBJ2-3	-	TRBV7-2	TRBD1	TGTGCCAGTCAATCCGGGACAGCTATCTTTTTCACAGATACGCAGTATTTT	CASQSGTAIFFTDTQYF